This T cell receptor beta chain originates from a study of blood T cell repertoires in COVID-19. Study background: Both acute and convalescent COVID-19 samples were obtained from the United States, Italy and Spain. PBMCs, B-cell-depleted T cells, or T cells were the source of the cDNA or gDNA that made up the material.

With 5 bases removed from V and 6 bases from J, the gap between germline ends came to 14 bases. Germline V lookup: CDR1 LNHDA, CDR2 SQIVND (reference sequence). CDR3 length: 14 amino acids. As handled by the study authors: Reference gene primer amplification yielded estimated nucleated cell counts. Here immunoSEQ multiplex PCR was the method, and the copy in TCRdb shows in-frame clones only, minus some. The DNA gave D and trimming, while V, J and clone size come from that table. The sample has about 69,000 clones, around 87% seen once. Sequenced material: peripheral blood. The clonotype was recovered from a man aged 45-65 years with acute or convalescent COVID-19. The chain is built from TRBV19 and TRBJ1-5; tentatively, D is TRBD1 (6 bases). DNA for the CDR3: TGTGCCAGTAGTCCTCGGGGGGGCTCTCAGCCCCAGCATTTT. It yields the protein CASSPRGGSQPQHF.